This TCR beta chain originates from a study of T cell responses to AZD1222 COVID-19 vaccine. Notes on this clone: Its antigen is still unknown.

V lost 2 bases to trimming and J lost 0 bases, with 3 bases between them. The germline V gene has CDR1 SGHRS and CDR2 YFSETQ. The CDR3 has 14 residues. Overall study findings and caveats: Receipt of two AZD1222 doses was followed by a rise in Spike-specific TCR breadth and depth. Seropositive at baseline were only six AZD1222 recipients.

TCRdb's copy holds only in-frame clones and misses some; the assay was immunoSEQ multiplex PCR. The table has some 150,000 clones, about nine tenths seen once. The J gene is TRBJ2-6, the V gene TRBV5-1; D is unresolved. The sequencing here drew on peripheral blood, taken on day 0 of AZD1222 vaccination. This receptor was obtained from an adult in good health. In DNA form, the CDR3 reads TGCGCCAGCAGCTTTAGCTCTGGGGCCAACGTCCTGACTTTC. It is translated as CASSFSSGANVLTF.